This T cell receptor (beta chain) was sequenced in a study of T cell repertoires in cytomegalovirus infection. Study-wide background: A matching HLA type, together with CMV infection, was signaled by public TCR beta signatures.

TCRdb analysed the reads with MiXCR anew, one entry per CDR3 protein. The sample shows about a million distinct CDR3 sequences, roughly a third of them seen only once. About this clonotype itself: Its antigen is as yet unknown.

The germline gives CDR1 MNHEY, CDR2 SMNVEV (reference sequence). The CDR3 covers 14 residues. V dropped 4 bases and J dropped 6 bases, with 14 bases sitting between them. The receptor was isolated from a human donor in good health (CMV status not recorded). Some clones in this sample may be carry-over from other donors' samples. Sequences were derived from cultured CD8+ T cells from PBMCs, sampled from culture after CMV antigen stimulation. The chain has TRBV27 and TRBJ2-3; D is unclear. CDR3 coding DNA: TGTGCCAGCAGTTATGGCAGGCAGGTGGATACGCAGTATTTT. Amino acids: CASSYGRQVDTQYF.